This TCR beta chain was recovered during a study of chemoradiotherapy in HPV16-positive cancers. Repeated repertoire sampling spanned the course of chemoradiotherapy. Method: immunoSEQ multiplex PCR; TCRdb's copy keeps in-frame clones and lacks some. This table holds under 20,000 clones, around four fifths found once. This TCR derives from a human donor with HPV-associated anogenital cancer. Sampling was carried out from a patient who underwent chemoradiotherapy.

The CDR3 DNA reads TGTGCCATCAGTGATTCCGGGGGGACCCAAGAGACCCAGTACTTC. This translates into CAISDSGGTQETQYF. This chain uses TRBV10-3 with TRBJ2-5; 7 nucleotides line up with TRBD2. Germline values: CDR1 ENHRY, CDR2 SYGVKD. CDR3 length: 15 residues. Trimming cost V 3 bases and J 1 base; bases outside gene matches: 5.